This record concerns one TCR beta chain sequence. This entry belongs to a study of T cell changes during pregnancy in multiple sclerosis. The CDR3 is 14 residues long. V shed 3 bases and J shed 4 bases, with 13 bases lying between them. Germline V lookup: CDR1 MNHEY, CDR2 SMNVEV (reference sequence). Here immunoSEQ multiplex PCR was the method, and the copy in TCRdb shows in-frame clones only, minus some. The top ten clones hold 3.5% of a sample with 65,000 to 90,000 clones, about 90% of them seen once. The chain carries TRBV27 and TRBJ2-7, with D possibly TRBD2 on 8 matching bases. This TCR derives from a female donor in good health, serving as a control in a pregnancy study. Some clones in this sample may be carry-over from other donors' samples. Sequences were derived from PBMCs, sampled in the first trimester of pregnancy. For the CDR3, the DNA is TGTGCCAGCAGTTTCGGGAGGGGGCTTTACGAGCAGTACTTC. Its translation is CASSFGRGLYEQYF.